A single TCR beta chain is shown here with its context. No cognate antigen has been identified for it. It has no much larger one-base neighbor in the sample; base qualities were not kept. These data originate in a study of blood T cell repertoires in COVID-19 (TCRdb year 2020). For the study in its entirety: The collaborator samples originated in the United States, Italy and Spain and spanned the acute and convalescent phases of COVID-19. A de-identified subject ID, COVID-19 status, age in years and sex were almost always included in the sample metadata. The repertoires were released in a freely available public database intended as a resource for research on the immune response to SARS-CoV-2. The material from the prospective study consisted of cDNA or gDNA derived from T cells, B-cell-depleted T cells, or PBMCs. Samples were obtained from the ongoing ImmuneRACE study (first 160 participants) and from over 1,000 subjects provided by 6 global collaborators. HLA class I and class II types, where available, came from metadata supplied by the sample provider rather than from assay-based typing. Deeply sampled blood TCRbeta repertoires from subjects exposed to, actively infected with, or recovered from COVID-19 were included in the dataset.

Whole blood was collected in K2EDTA tubes by collaborating institutions according to the institutions' own protocols. For TCRbeta analysis, collaborators shipped samples as frozen whole blood, isolated PBMCs, or DNA extracted from either of those sample types. Via the germline V gene, CDR1 is SNHLY and CDR2 FYNNEI. Clipping removes 6 bases from V and 6 bases from J, with 10 as the unmatched junction base count. The CDR3 holds 15 amino acids from the cysteine to the phenylalanine. Of all the DNA, just the CDR3 is kept, 45 bases in frame from base 1. On the study overall, not on this receptor specifically: The quantity of clinical and demographic metadata differed by source and by participant and was supplied without curation.

TCRbeta CDR3 regions were amplified from genomic DNA by means of the immunoSEQ Assay, a bias-controlled multiplex PCR. In the original analysis: Nucleated cell counts per sample were estimated from amplification of reference gene primers within the assay. To quantify the absolute abundance of each unique TCRbeta CDR3 rearrangement, sequence reads were collapsed and filtered. For each sample, productive Simpson clonality was calculated as the square root of Simpson's diversity index across productive rearrangements. The source is immuneACCESS, and TCRdb retained only in-frame sequences with V and J called. Part of the clones is not carried over; for the studies checked, unresolved V genes explain less than half of this, and the remainder is unexplained. V and J calls and clone size come straight from that table; D and trimming were deduced from the DNA. Recorded for this sample are approximately 70,000 clones; about nine tenths of them occurred a single time. The ten largest make up under 13% of the sample.

This receptor was obtained from a man in his 70s with active or convalescent COVID-19. The sample was peripheral blood. The chain links TRBV2 with TRBJ2-2; 7 junctional bases match TRBD2. The DNA is as follows: TGTGCCAGCAGATGGACTAGTGGTATTTCCGGGGAGCTGTTTTTT. This gives the protein CASRWTSGISGELFF.